These 18 T cell receptor beta chains came from one sample sequenced in a study of beta chain features in type 1 diabetes. Expressed TCRB transcripts were sequenced because the isolated RNA had all been reverse transcribed beforehand. The table came from immunoSEQ multiplex PCR; TCRdb's copy has only in-frame clones and leaves some out. Of hundreds of thousands of clones in the sample, approximately 28% were seen once. The specimen was naive CD4+ T cells from blood. The source is a man aged 18 to 29 in good health.

For the CDR3, the DNA is TGTGCCAGCCTCGACAGGGTGGGCGAGCAGTACTTC. It translates to CASLDRVGEQYF. V is TRBV27 and J is TRBJ2-7; TRBD1 aligns across 7 bases. The CDR3 runs to 12 residues. With V trimmed by 8 bases and J by 6 bases, 7 bases remained unmatched. From germline, CDR1 is MNHEY and CDR2 SMNVEV (reference sequence).

The rearrangement uses TRBV7-2 and TRBJ2-3; D gene ambiguous. The ends were cut back, 2 bases at V and 4 bases at J, with 4 bases in the middle. From germline, CDR1 is SGHTA and CDR2 FQGNSA. The length of the CDR3 is 12 residues. The DNA of the CDR3 is TGTGCCAGCAGCTTAAGTCCAGATACGCAGTATTTT. Translation gives CASSLSPDTQYF.

This clone was observed a few times. This rearrangement joins TRBV2 to TRBJ2-3, with a tentative D call TRBD1 (6 bases). CDR1 and CDR2 (germline): SNHLY, FYNNEI. V was shortened by 6 bases and J by 3 bases, with 10 bases between the two germline ends. This CDR3 has 13 amino acids. In nucleotides, the CDR3 is TGTGCCAGCAGGCAGGGGTCGACAGATACGCAGTATTTT. Amino acid sequence: CASRQGSTDTQYF.

This clone has just a few counts. The same CDR3 also results from other DNA sequences found in this sample. The chain combines TRBV30 with TRBJ1-5; perhaps TRBD1 as D (5 bases). CDR1 and CDR2 (germline): GTSNPN, SVGIG (reference sequence). This CDR3 has 13 amino acids. The V end was cut by 4 bases, the J end by 3 bases, with 10 bases between. The CDR3 nucleotides read TGTGCCTGGACCCGGGACCTCAATCAGCCCCAGCATTTT. It specifies CAWTRDLNQPQHF.

This clone has only a few counts. The junction differs from germline at one of its ends, possibly a read error. This sequence joins TRBV29-1 and TRBJ1-1; 8 nucleotides line up with TRBD1. Germline-derived CDR1 and CDR2 are SQVTM and ANQGSEA. The CDR3 is made up of 14 amino acids. For the CDR3, the DNA is TGCAGCGTAAGACAGGGGAGACCGAACGCTGAAGCTTTCTTT. This codes for CSVRQGRPNAEAFF.

The V call is TRBV5-6, the J call TRBJ2-7, with a weak D call TRBD1 (6 bases). This CDR3 is 14 amino acids long. Trimming took 4 bases from V and 3 from J, leaving 14 bases between them. Germline-derived CDR1 and CDR2 are SGHDT and YYEEEE. The CDR3 reads CASSPEQGYYEQYF. As DNA, the CDR3 is TGTGCCAGCAGCCCCGAACAGGGCTACTACGAGCAGTACTTC.

The gene calls are TRBV10-2 and TRBJ2-1, with 10 positions matching TRBD2. CDR3 length: 14 amino acids. The trim removed 7 bases at V and 6 bases at J, leaving 6 bases unmatched. From germline, CDR1 is WSHSY and CDR2 SAAADI. The CDR3 spells CASKASGSGNEQFF. The DNA for the CDR3 is TGCGCCAGCAAGGCTAGCGGGAGTGGCAATGAGCAGTTCTTC.

The chain couples TRBV7-9 to TRBJ2-1; 8 bases are shared with TRBD2. Germline CDR1 is SEHNR and CDR2 is FQNEAQ (reference sequence). The CDR3 runs 12 residues. With 11 bases clipped from V and 7 bases from J, the junction kept 7 bases outside the gene matches. CDR3 residues: CARSGSMNEQFF. Written as DNA, the CDR3 is TGTGCCCGGAGCGGGAGTATGAATGAGCAGTTCTTC.

The CDR3 DNA sequence: TGTGCCAGCAGCGTAAGCGGGAAGTCCTACAATGAGCAGTTCTTC. Protein product: CASSVSGKSYNEQFF. The rearrangement uses TRBV9 and TRBJ2-1, with 7 nucleotides matching TRBD2. The germline gives CDR1 SGDLS, CDR2 YYNGEE. This CDR3 contains 15 residues. V was clipped by 1 base and J by 1 base; unmatched bases: 2.

The J gene is TRBJ2-7, the V gene TRBV7-2; D unclear. This CDR3 region has 15 residues. Trimming pared 0 bases from V and 4 bases from J, leaving 13 bases between. Germline CDR1 is SGHTA and CDR2 is FQGNSA. The CDR3 loop is CASSLATRSGYEQYF. CDR3 in DNA: TGTGCCAGCAGCTTAGCTACCAGGTCGGGTTACGAGCAGTACTTC.

The genes are TRBV7-2 and TRBJ2-6, with D uncertain. Germline CDR1 is SGHTA and CDR2 is FQGNSA. Between the trimmed V and J ends, which lost 4 bases and 0 bases, there was a span of 13 bases. The CDR3 has 17 amino acids. CDR3 sequence (DNA): TGTGCCAGCAGCTACAAAAACACCGTCTCTGGGGCCAACGTCCTGACTTTC. It is translated as CASSYKNTVSGANVLTF.

The rearrangement links TRBV5-1 to TRBJ1-4, with D perhaps matching TRBD1 (6 bases). This CDR3 contains 16 residues. Germline-derived CDR1 and CDR2 are SGHRS and YFSETQ. V was pared by 4 bases and J by 7 bases, with 20 bases between. CDR3 coding DNA: TGCGCCAGCAGCCCGAACCCCGGGACACGAATTGAAAAACTGTTTTTT. This sequence encodes CASSPNPGTRIEKLFF.

This clone was detected only a few times. The V gene is TRBV9, the J gene TRBJ1-4; 9 bases line up with TRBD1. The trim removed 0 bases at V and 2 bases at J, leaving 5 bases unmatched. The CDR3 has 17 residues. Per the germline V gene, CDR1 is SGDLS and CDR2 is YYNGEE. The CDR3 DNA is TGTGCCAGCAGCGTAGGACCCGGACAGGGGACTAATGAAAAACTGTTTTTT. Its protein product is CASSVGPGQGTNEKLFF.

The gene calls are TRBV11-2 and TRBJ2-1, with D tentatively TRBD2 (5 bases). Trimming stripped 5 bases from V and 4 bases from J, with 12 bases between. CDR3 length: 14 amino acids. Germline V gene lookup returns CDR1 SGHAT and CDR2 FQNNGV. CDR3 sequence (DNA): TGTGCCAGCAGCAGGGAGAGGGTTTACAATGAGCAGTTCTTC. Protein: CASSRERVYNEQFF.

This clone was picked up a small number of times. The chain couples TRBV7-2 to TRBJ1-5, with D maybe TRBD1 (6 bases). This CDR3 is built from 16 residues. Trimming removed 4 bases at V and 6 bases at J, with 19 bases between. CDR1 SGHTA and CDR2 FQGNSA come from the germline V gene. The CDR3 region is CASSSSGRGAGQPQHF. Here the CDR3 DNA reads TGTGCCAGCAGCTCCTCGGGACGGGGGGCGGGTCAGCCCCAGCATTTT.

The chain is built from TRBV7-9 and TRBJ2-7; D is uncertain. The CDR3 extends over 13 amino acids. Looked up from germline, CDR1 is SEHNR and CDR2 is FQNEAQ (reference sequence). Between the trimmed V and J ends, which lost 1 base and 2 bases, there was a span of 6 bases. CDR3 protein: CASSLGWTYEQYF. DNA for the CDR3: TGTGCCAGCAGCTTAGGGTGGACCTACGAGCAGTACTTC.

This clone was seen a handful of times. The chain couples TRBV30 to TRBJ1-2, with a tentative D call TRBD1 (6 bases). CDR3 length equals 13 residues. Looked up from germline, CDR1 is GTSNPN and CDR2 is SVGIG (reference sequence). V was clipped by 0 bases and J by 2 bases, with 7 bases between them. CDR3 DNA sequence: TGTGCCTGGAGTGTAGACAGGAACTATGGCTACACCTTC. Its protein product is CAWSVDRNYGYTF.

This clone has only a few counts. CDR3 DNA sequence: TGTGCCAGCAGCTCCCGCGGCGGGACTTCAGTTTCCGGGGAGCTGTTTTTT. It specifies CASSSRGGTSVSGELFF. J is TRBJ2-2 and V is TRBV11-2, with D possibly being TRBD2 (6 bases). V shed 4 bases and J shed 6 bases, with 21 bases lying between them. CDR3 length: 17 residues. Per the germline V gene, CDR1 is SGHAT and CDR2 is FQNNGV.